This passage covers 21 T cell receptor beta chains from one sample sequenced in a study of T cell responses to AZD1222 COVID-19 vaccine (dated by TCRdb to about 2021). The intended sense of this specimen's time point label: baseline before first vaccination. Libraries came from the immunoSEQ multiplex PCR assay. TCRdb retrieved this table from immuneACCESS and kept in-frame rearrangements only. Not all clones are present; in checked studies, unresolved V genes account for under half, and no reason is known for the remainder. In this sample the table shows 200,000 to 300,000 clones, 85% to 95% of which occur a single time. 0.55% of the sample belongs to the ten largest clones. This specimen was peripheral blood, taken on day 0 of AZD1222 vaccination. These receptor sequences come from an adult in good health.

This clone was observed a single time. The V and J genes are TRBV4-1 and TRBJ1-4; D perhaps matches TRBD1 (6 bases). Germline V gene sequence: CDR1 MGHRA, CDR2 YSYEKL. CDR3 length: 16 amino acids. Deletions cut 7 bases from V and 2 bases from J, with 17 bases between. The CDR3 DNA follows: TGCGCCAGCAACCAGGGGCGGGGGCCGACTAATGAAAAACTGTTTTTT. Protein: CASNQGRGPTNEKLFF.

This chain connects TRBV28 to TRBJ1-6; D is undetermined. The ends were cut back, 6 bases at V and 4 bases at J, with 13 bases in the middle. CDR3 length: 15 amino acids. From germline, CDR1 is MDHEN and CDR2 SYDVKM. CDR3 nucleotide sequence: TGTGCCAGCAGACTCCCGGACGGTTATAATTCACCCCTCCACTTT. Amino acid sequence: CASRLPDGYNSPLHF.

This rearrangement joins TRBV28 to TRBJ2-1; possible D gene TRBD1, 5 bases. Germline CDR1 and CDR2: MDHEN and SYDVKM. This CDR3 contains 15 residues. Trimming shortened V by 3 bases and J by 4 bases, and 13 bases separated the two germline ends. CDR3 DNA: TGTGCCAGCAGTTTGGGCAGGGTTCTTTACAATGAGCAGTTCTTC. Translating it yields CASSLGRVLYNEQFF.

The CDR3 nucleotides read TGTGCCAGCAGTTACTCGAGTGGGGCGCGGGCCGGGGAGCTGTTTTTT. It translates to CASSYSSGARAGELFF. The V call is TRBV6-6, the J call TRBJ2-2; D might be TRBD1 or TRBD2, each matching 5 bases. This CDR3 contains 16 residues. The V gene's germline CDR1 is MNHNY and CDR2 SVGAGI (reference sequence). The V gene lost 0 bases and the J gene lost 6 bases, with 14 bases spanning the gap.

The V gene is TRBV5-1, the J gene TRBJ2-7; possible D gene TRBD2, 6 bases. Germline values: CDR1 SGHRS, CDR2 YFSETQ. V was trimmed by 4 bases and J by 7 bases, leaving 18 bases between them. The length of the CDR3 is 14 residues. The CDR3: CASSDTAGGEEQYF. Here the CDR3 DNA reads TGCGCCAGCAGCGATACGGCCGGAGGGGAAGAGCAGTACTTC.

V is TRBV15 and J is TRBJ2-1; D gene uncertain. This CDR3 spans 15 amino acids. CDR1 LNHNV and CDR2 YYDKDF come from the germline V gene (reference sequence). V was pared by 0 bases and J by 10 bases, with 16 bases between. CDR3 sequence: CATSRDLYAAGEQFF. CDR3 in DNA: TGTGCCACCAGCAGAGACCTTTACGCGGCCGGGGAGCAGTTCTTC.

The genes are TRBV5-6 and TRBJ2-7; D perhaps matches TRBD2 (5 bases). CDR1 and CDR2 (germline): SGHDT, YYEEEE. CDR3 length: 14 amino acids. V dropped 4 bases and J dropped 5 bases, with 16 bases sitting between them. The CDR3 region has the DNA TGTGCCAGCAGCCCGCAAATTCTAGCCCACGAGCAGTACTTC. It is translated as CASSPQILAHEQYF.

The gene calls are TRBV5-6 and TRBJ1-3; the D gene is possibly TRBD1 (6 bases). Trimming shortened V by 4 bases and J by 3 bases, and 17 bases separated the two germline ends. Looked up from germline, CDR1 is SGHDT and CDR2 is YYEEEE. The CDR3 length is 16 residues. The CDR3 spells CASSTQGFLYGNTIYF. As DNA, the CDR3 is TGTGCCAGCAGCACCCAGGGGTTTTTGTATGGAAACACCATATATTTT.

The chain carries TRBV5-5 and TRBJ1-4; the D gene is possibly TRBD1 (5 bases). Between the trimmed V and J ends, which lost 4 bases and 8 bases, there was a span of 15 bases. The CDR3 has 14 residues. The germline V gene encodes CDR1 SGHKS and CDR2 YYEKEE (reference sequence). The CDR3 DNA follows: TGTGCCAGCAGCACCGGGAAGAAGGGGGAAAAACTGTTTTTT. Residues: CASSTGKKGEKLFF.

The CDR3 here is CATSDSGGVGNTQYF. CDR3 in DNA: TGTGCCACCAGTGATTCAGGGGGTGTAGGAAATACGCAGTATTTT. The chain recombines TRBV24-1 with TRBJ2-3; 7 bases line up with TRBD1. The CDR3 is 15 residues long. The V gene end was trimmed by 2 bases and the J gene end by 7 bases; junction bases not matched to a gene: 8. CDR1 and CDR2 from the germline V gene are KGHDR and SFDVKD.

The genes are TRBV24-1 and TRBJ2-5, with 8 nucleotides matching TRBD1. In germline, CDR1 is KGHDR, CDR2 SFDVKD. The trim removed 3 bases at V and 5 bases at J, leaving 4 bases unmatched. The length of the CDR3 is 14 residues. CDR3 amino acids: CATSDPGGRETQYF. The CDR3, as DNA: TGTGCCACCAGTGATCCAGGGGGCAGGGAGACCCAGTACTTC.

The gene calls are TRBV20-1 and TRBJ2-1; maybe TRBD2 (7 bases). Deletions cut 3 bases from V and 5 bases from J, with 20 bases between. This CDR3 region has 16 residues. Looked up from germline, CDR1 is DFQATT and CDR2 is SNEGSKA (reference sequence). In DNA, the CDR3 is TGCAGTGCTAGTGGCGGGGGCCACCTACTTAACAATGAGCAGTTCTTC. Protein sequence: CSASGGGHLLNNEQFF.

The V call is TRBV28, the J call TRBJ2-7; D is possibly TRBD2 (6 bases). Trimming took 6 bases from V and 1 from J, leaving 10 bases between them. Germline assignment: CDR1 MDHEN and CDR2 SYDVKM. CDR3 length equals 13 residues. The CDR3 sequence: CASRSRGSYEQYF. The CDR3 DNA reads as TGTGCCAGCAGATCTCGGGGGTCCTACGAGCAGTACTTC. The full variable domain, in which reference TRBV28 and TRBJ2-7 provide the parts outside the CDR3, is DVKVTQSSRYLVKRTGEKVFLECVQDMDHENMFWYRQDPGLGLRLIYFSYDVKMKEKGDIPEGYSVSREKKERFSLILESASTNQTSMYLCASRSRGSYEQYFGPGTRLTVT.

This clone appeared once. The J gene is TRBJ2-1, the V gene TRBV27; no clear D. Germline CDR1 MNHEY, CDR2 SMNVEV (reference sequence). CDR3 size: 17 residues. The ends were cut back, 6 bases at V and 0 bases at J, with 18 bases in the middle. The DNA of the CDR3 is TGTGCCAGCAGGACCCCACAGTCTCCGAGCTCCTACAATGAGCAGTTCTTC. It codes for CASRTPQSPSSYNEQFF.

The chain is built from TRBV4-1 and TRBJ1-1; D is unclear. Per germline, CDR1 MGHRA and CDR2 YSYEKL. The CDR3 consists of 15 residues. The V end lost 0 bases, the J end lost 1 base, and 9 bases lay between the germline ends. The CDR3 DNA reads TGCGCCAGCAGCCAAGATCTCTACCCGAACACTGAAGCTTTCTTT. It codes for CASSQDLYPNTEAFF.

This chain connects TRBV27 to TRBJ1-1; D call uncertain. The V end lost 4 bases, the J end lost 2 bases, and 11 bases lay between the germline ends. The germline V gene has CDR1 MNHEY and CDR2 SMNVEV (reference sequence). The CDR3 length is 14 residues. The CDR3 sequence: CASSSGRLNTEAFF. The CDR3, as DNA: TGTGCCAGCAGTTCCGGCAGACTTAACACTGAAGCTTTCTTT.

This chain uses TRBV27 with TRBJ2-5; D call uncertain. The CDR3 sequence is 12 residues long. From germline, CDR1 is MNHEY and CDR2 SMNVEV (reference sequence). The V end was cut by 4 bases, the J end by 5 bases, with 8 bases between. This CDR3 reads CASSSPHETQYF. As DNA, the CDR3 is TGTGCCAGCAGTTCGCCCCACGAGACCCAGTACTTC.

The V call is TRBV5-1, the J call TRBJ1-2; D is unclear. Trimming cost V 2 bases and J 1 base, with 6 bases left between them. Germline lookup yields CDR1 SGHRS and CDR2 YFSETQ. CDR3 size: 13 residues. In DNA form, the CDR3 reads TGCGCCAGCAGCTTCAGCTTTAACTATGGCTACACCTTC. This translates into CASSFSFNYGYTF.

V is TRBV9 and J is TRBJ2-7, with 8 bases identical to TRBD2. Germline lookup yields CDR1 SGDLS and CDR2 YYNGEE. The V and J ends lost 4 bases and 2 bases, in that order; junction bases with no gene match: 8. The CDR3 has 15 amino acids. Written as DNA, the CDR3 is TGTGCCAGCAGCCCCCTGGGACTAGGGACCTACGAGCAGTACTTC. Protein sequence: CASSPLGLGTYEQYF.

Only one count was recorded for this clone. The chain recombines TRBV3-1 (or the pseudogene TRBV3-2) with TRBJ1-5; 9 bases line up with TRBD1. The CDR3 loop spans 14 amino acids. CDR1 and CDR2 from the germline V gene are LGHDT and YNNKEL (reference sequence). J lost 4 bases, V lost 4 bases, and 2 bases had no gene match. CDR3 amino acids: CASSPGTGNQPQHF. CDR3 sequence (DNA): TGTGCCAGCAGCCCCGGGACAGGGAATCAGCCCCAGCATTTT.

V gene TRBV7-8 combines with J gene TRBJ2-1; D is ambiguous. V shed 4 bases and J shed 0 bases, with 10 bases lying between them. This CDR3 comprises 15 residues. Germline V gives CDR1 SGHVS, CDR2 FQNEAQ. This chain's CDR3 is CASSSNPSSYNEQFF. In DNA, the CDR3 is TGTGCCAGCAGCTCCAACCCAAGCTCCTACAATGAGCAGTTCTTC.